This paragraph reports one T cell receptor beta chain. This clone appeared a single time. The clone's antigen remains unknown. The sample holds no much larger clone one base away, and base qualities are not on file. The sample originates from a study of cytomegalovirus exposure and HLA in healthy donors (dated by TCRdb to 2017 to 2019). Describing the broader study: According to an earlier analysis of 587 of the donors, roughly 180 million T cells yielded approximately 120 million unique TCR beta sequences and less than 300 Gb of sequence data. In an earlier analysis of 550 to 700 of the donors, high-throughput TCR beta sequencing was used to judge whether each TCR beta V gene segment behaved as functional or pseudogenic. To predict cytomegalovirus infection status, the study brought together high-throughput TCR immunosequencing, statistical association of individual TCRs with disease status, and machine learning. HLA typing included class I and class II loci at four-digit resolution. The number of typed donors differed by locus: about 620-630 for A, B, C, DRB1 and DQB1; approximately 540 for DQA1; 600 to 610 for DPA1; and around 470 for DPB1. The genetic ancestry cluster associated with self-reported Caucasian donors included over 80% of the 300 to 400 genotyped donors. Approximately 300 gigabases of sequencing data and around 85 million unique TCR sequences made up an early release that covered 500 to 650 HLA-typed donors. In a later genetic analysis, genome-wide SNP genotypes for about three fifths of the 666 donors were used, and that subset was treated as a discovery cohort. The aim of the study was to test whether cataloging public T cell receptors could identify signatures of past pathogen exposure. Several DR-DQ haplotypes were treated as single units for association and clustering because of strong linkage in the cohort. The study profiled the T cell repertoires of hundreds of subjects by immunosequencing and related them to cytomegalovirus serostatus. Donor age, sex, ethnicity and CMV serostatus were collected together with the repertoire data. The later analysis used no new phenotypic data to find candidate immune exposures, relying instead on TCR beta sequences and their occurrence across donors. All discovery cohort repertoires had been generated on a single sequencing platform. Across 398 genotyped donors of the cohort, an average of about 240,000 unique TCR beta nucleotide sequences per donor were sequenced, and 15% to 20% of those sequences were non-productive. In addition to the first cohort of 650 to 750 subjects, a separate validation cohort of under 150 different subjects was used. A later analysis re-examined previously published TCR beta repertoires from about 670 donors and added high-resolution HLA genotyping to investigate patterns of TCR occurrence. Study-level results and caveats: The study gave a list of 150 to 200 TCR beta chains associated with cytomegalovirus. V-gene and J-gene trimming of TCR beta chains was associated with a missense DCLRE1C variant in a later genetic analysis, and the association was replicated in an independent cohort. A later analysis associated about 17,000 TCR beta sequences with specific HLA alleles at a false discovery rate of 0.05. Linkage disequilibrium might explain the correlated functional status among segregating V segments, but an unknown experimental factor could not be ruled out. Compared with the roughly 720-donor mean, donors in an Asian-associated ancestry cluster had fewer N-insertions in productive TCRs, according to a later genetic analysis. CMV serostatus was the only immune exposure information available for the cohort. An earlier analysis of some 560 of the donors showed that most TCR beta V segments appeared in productive rearrangements either about 87% or about 30% of the time, which broadly matched IMGT annotations. Across donors, most TCR sequences were observed very rarely, whereas some public TCRs were present in many individuals. The earlier analysis of 587 of the donors excluded approximately 15 rarely observed V segments, including chromosome 9 orphons, because counts were too low. A later analysis reported that several top co-occurrence clusters appeared linked to parvovirus B19, influenza, CMV and Epstein-Barr virus. In both the original and validation cohorts, the classifier was reported to diagnose cytomegalovirus status with high specificity and sensitivity. Some IMGT-functional V segments, including TRBV6-2 and TRBV6-3, could not be distinguished by the 87-base-pair reads and were therefore excluded. When HLA alleles, especially DR and DQ, strongly co-occurred, attributing TCR associations to individual alleles was difficult. In vitro tests confirmed that a few of the cytomegalovirus-associated TCR beta chains recognize cytomegalovirus antigens. In a later analysis, TCR association rates were found to vary across HLA loci, with the most associated TCRs seen for DRB1 alleles and the fewest for HLA-C alleles. A group of highly shared sequence variants was considered likely to be a technical artifact of the sequencing pipeline. The presence/absence analyses assumed that sequencing depth was roughly uniform across donors, and that assumption may not be true. In a later analysis, HLA-associated TCR beta chains were found to be more clonally expanded and to have lower generation probabilities than equally common non-associated chains. According to the authors, the approach could potentially be generalized to other disease states and immunological phenotypes. A later analysis found that most CMV-associated TCR beta chains appeared HLA-restricted, with HLA associations seemingly driven largely by CMV exposure. A further reported finding was that TCR beta sequences accurately predicted the HLA-A and HLA-B alleles for most subjects in the first cohort. Only TCR beta chains were sequenced in this cohort, and the absence of alpha or paired-chain data limited detectable features. Because some donors lacked HLA typing at each locus, the association tests relied only on the typed subset.

The CDR3 sequence holds 13 residues, the cysteine and phenylalanine included. Only the CDR3 DNA is retained, 39 bases long and in frame from the first base. As encoded in the germline V gene, CDR1 is SNHLY while CDR2 is FYNNEI. For this chain, trimming is 5 bases at the V end and 8 bases at the J end, and the number of junction bases without a gene match is 4. The library came from the immunoSEQ multiplex PCR assay. The multiplex PCR relied on a mix of 60 forward primers for TCR Vbeta segments and 13 reverse primers for TCR Jbeta segments. Amplification of the CDR3 region of rearranged TCR beta genes was performed with a multiplex PCR assay on genomic DNA. The amplified TCR beta libraries were sequenced on the Illumina HiSeq System as 87-base-pair reads. Concerning the study's data processing: Across the roughly 640 repertoires, a later analysis counted about 81 million unique TCR beta chains, 9 million to 14 million of which were shared by at least two donors. Raw reads were error-corrected and collapsed into unique sequences with a nearest-neighbor algorithm that merged closely related sequences to remove PCR and sequencing errors. To assign V, D and J gene segments, CDR3 sequences were aligned to IMGT reference sequences. Each retained sequence needed at least a six-nucleotide match to both a V gene segment and a J gene segment. Rearrangements were classified as productive when the CDR3 lacked stop codons and remained in frame with V and J, and all other rearrangements were classified as non-productive. Following IMGT convention, CDR3 was defined as the stretch from the second conserved V-encoded cysteine to the conserved J-encoded phenylalanine. The earlier analysis of about 530 of the donors excluded any sequence lacking an unambiguous match to a single V gene segment. An earlier analysis of approximately 590 of the donors classified V segments as functional when productive rearrangements were above 56.7% and as segregating when the standard deviation between donors was above 5%. A statistical classification framework was built to diagnose cytomegalovirus status from the catalog of TCR beta chain sequences. In a later analysis, V and J genes were assigned by comparing TCR nucleotide sequences against IMGT/GENE-DB human TR gene sequences. A later analysis assigned CDR3 sequences and most-parsimonious VDJ recombination scenarios with the TCRdist pipeline. In a later analysis, each TCR beta chain was defined by its CDR3 amino acid sequence together with its V-gene family, and reads lacking a unique V-gene family were excluded. As a way to deal with suspected cross-contamination and a sequencing artifact, a later analysis dropped more than 500 nucleotide sequences that were highly shared and had low generation probability. In a later analysis, a clonal expansion index for each public chain was calculated from normalized within-repertoire ranks of inferred template counts. Generation probabilities in a later analysis came from a VDJ recombination model fitted to out-of-frame rearrangements, and those results were checked against IGoR. A later analysis scored TCR-TCR, TCR-HLA and TCR-CMV co-occurrence with hypergeometric tests, applying a repertoire-size bias correction to TCR pairs. In a later analysis, false discovery rates were estimated by permuting HLA or CMV assignments 20 times. In a later analysis, co-occurring TCRs were grouped with DBSCAN, and TCRdist sequence similarity was added when clustering was performed within HLA-allele-positive subsets. Repertoires with fewer than 30,000 or more than 120,000 public chains were left out of co-occurrence clustering, as were four to six repertoires with anomalous nucleotide sharing. TCRdb limited this immuneACCESS table to in-frame rearrangements with V and J called. A share of clones is missing; checked studies link under half to unresolved V genes, and the rest is unexplained. From that table come the V and J calls and clone size; the DNA was used to work out D and trimming. Present in this sample are roughly 200,000 clones, roughly four fifths of which were seen just once. Roughly 3.6% of the sample lies in the top ten.

The cohort was made up of 500 to 800 healthy bone marrow donors. At the time of sampling, all cohort members were nominally healthy, though unrecorded immune exposures were likely present. The donor tested CMV seropositive, placing the donor among the roughly 300 seropositive members of the cohort. Each donor provided a peripheral blood sample, and peripheral blood mononuclear cells were used for TCR beta sequencing. Genomic DNA was extracted from the blood cell samples with the Qiagen DNeasy Blood Extraction Kit. The V and J genes are TRBV2 and TRBJ2-1, with TRBD2 identical over 9 junction bases. Sequenced material: PBMCs. The receptor was isolated from a man aged 35-49 years in good health and CMV-seropositive. The sequenced DNA: TGTGCCAGCAGTTCTGCTAGCGGGGATGAGCAGTTCTTC. Its protein product is CASSSASGDEQFF.